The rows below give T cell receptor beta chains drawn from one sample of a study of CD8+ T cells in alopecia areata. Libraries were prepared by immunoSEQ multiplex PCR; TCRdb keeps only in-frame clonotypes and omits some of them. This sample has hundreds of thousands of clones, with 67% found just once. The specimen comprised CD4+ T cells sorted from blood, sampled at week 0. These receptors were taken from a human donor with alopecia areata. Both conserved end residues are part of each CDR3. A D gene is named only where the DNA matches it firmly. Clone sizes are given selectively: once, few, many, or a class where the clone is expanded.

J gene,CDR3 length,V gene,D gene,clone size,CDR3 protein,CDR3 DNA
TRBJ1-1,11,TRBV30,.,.,CAWSPRTEAFF,TGTGCCTGGAGCCCCCGCACTGAAGCTTTCTTT
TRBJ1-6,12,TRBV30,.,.,CAWSTGNSPLHF,TGTGCCTGGAGCACAGGGAATTCACCCCTCCACTTT
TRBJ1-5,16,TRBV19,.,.,CASSIWAWGGNQPQHF,TGTGCCAGTAGTATTTGGGCTTGGGGCGGGAATCAGCCCCAGCATTTT
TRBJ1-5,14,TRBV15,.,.,CATSRNGNNQPQHF,TGTGCCACCAGCAGAAACGGAAACAATCAGCCCCAGCATTTT
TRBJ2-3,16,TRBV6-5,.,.,CASSYQRTAATDTQYF,TGTGCCAGCAGTTACCAACGGACAGCAGCCACAGATACGCAGTATTTT
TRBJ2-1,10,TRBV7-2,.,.,CASSYNEQFF,TGTGCCAGCAGCTACAATGAGCAGTTCTTC
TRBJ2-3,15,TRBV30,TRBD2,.,CAWSVVSGATDTQYF,TGTGCCTGGAGTGTTGTTAGCGGGGCGACAGATACGCAGTATTTT
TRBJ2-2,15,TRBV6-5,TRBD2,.,CASRLAGSNTGELFF,TGTGCCAGCAGGCTAGCGGGGTCGAACACCGGGGAGCTGTTTTTT
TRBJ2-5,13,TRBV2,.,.,CASSEYQQETQYF,TGTGCCAGCAGTGAATACCAGCAAGAGACCCAGTACTTC
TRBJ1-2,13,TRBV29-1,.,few,CSVGGRGTYGYTF,TGCAGCGTTGGGGGTAGGGGCACCTATGGCTACACCTTC
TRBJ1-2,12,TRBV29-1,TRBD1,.,CSGWTGDDGYTF,TGCAGCGGATGGACAGGTGATGATGGCTACACCTTC
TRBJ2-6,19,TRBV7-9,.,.,CASSTRTGWYDSGANVLTF,TGTGCCAGCAGCACGAGGACGGGGTGGTATGATTCTGGGGCCAACGTCCTGACTTTC
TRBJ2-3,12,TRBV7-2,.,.,CASSYRTDTQYF,TGTGCCAGCAGCTACCGCACAGATACGCAGTATTTT
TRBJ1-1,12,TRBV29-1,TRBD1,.,CSGGQGDTEAFF,TGCAGCGGGGGACAGGGGGACACTGAAGCTTTCTTT
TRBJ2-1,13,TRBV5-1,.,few,CASSLPELNEQFF,TGCGCCAGCAGCTTGCCCGAGCTCAACGAGCAGTTCTTC
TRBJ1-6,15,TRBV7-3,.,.,CASSLTGRGNSPLHF,TGTGCCAGCAGCTTAACAGGCCGGGGAAATTCACCCCTCCACTTT
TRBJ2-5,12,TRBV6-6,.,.,CASSYDSETQYF,TGTGCCAGCAGTTACGACTCGGAGACCCAGTACTTC
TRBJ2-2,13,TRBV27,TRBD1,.,CASRDRGSGELFF,TGTGCCAGCCGGGACAGGGGTTCCGGGGAGCTGTTTTTT
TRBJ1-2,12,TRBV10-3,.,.,CAISESGGGYTF,TGTGCCATCAGTGAGTCAGGAGGTGGCTACACCTTC
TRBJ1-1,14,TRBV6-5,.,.,CASSYLGGATEAFF,TGTGCCAGCAGTTACTTAGGAGGGGCGACTGAAGCTTTCTTT
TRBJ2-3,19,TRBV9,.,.,CASSPRGVALGLGTDTQYF,TGTGCCAGCAGCCCGAGGGGGGTCGCGCTGGGGTTGGGCACAGATACGCAGTATTTT
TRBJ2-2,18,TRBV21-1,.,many,CASSKGGTAGLHTGELFF,TGTGCCAGCAGCAAAGGGGGGACAGCGGGGCTACACACCGGGGAGCTGTTTTTT
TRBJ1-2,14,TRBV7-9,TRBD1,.,CASTLIQGAEGYTF,TGTGCCAGCACTCTCATCCAGGGGGCAGAGGGCTACACCTTC
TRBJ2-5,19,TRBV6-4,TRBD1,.,CASSDQADVDRGFQETQYF,TGTGCCAGCAGTGACCAGGCCGACGTCGACAGGGGGTTCCAGGAGACCCAGTACTTC
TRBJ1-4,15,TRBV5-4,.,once,CASSDYRTTNEKLFF,TGTGCCAGCAGCGACTACAGGACAACTAATGAAAAACTGTTTTTT
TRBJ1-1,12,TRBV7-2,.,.,CASSLGATEAFF,TGTGCCAGCAGCTTAGGGGCCACTGAAGCTTTCTTT
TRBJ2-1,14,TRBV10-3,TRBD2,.,CATSRGGAGDEQFF,TGTGCCACCTCCCGCGGGGGGGCCGGGGATGAGCAGTTCTTC
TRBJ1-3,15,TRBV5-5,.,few,CASSFRQTSGNTIYF,TGTGCCAGCAGCTTCAGACAGACCTCTGGAAACACCATATATTTT
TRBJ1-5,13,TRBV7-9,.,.,CASSLEGTEPQHF,TGTGCCAGCAGCCTCGAGGGGACGGAGCCCCAGCATTTT
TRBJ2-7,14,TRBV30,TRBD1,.,CAWSVLGQGDEQYF,TGTGCCTGGAGTGTGTTAGGGCAGGGGGACGAGCAGTACTTC
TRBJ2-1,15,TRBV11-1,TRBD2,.,CASSGWLADYNEQFF,TGTGCCAGCAGCGGGTGGCTAGCGGATTACAATGAGCAGTTCTTC
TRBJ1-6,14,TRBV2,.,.,CASSNGRDNSPLHF,TGTGCCAGCAGTAATGGTCGGGATAATTCACCCCTCCACTTT
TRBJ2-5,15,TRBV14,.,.,CASSQDSIRGETQYF,TGTGCCAGCAGCCAAGACAGTATACGCGGAGAGACCCAGTACTTC
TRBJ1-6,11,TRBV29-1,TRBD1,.,CSVGTGKSLHF,TGCAGCGTGGGGACAGGGAAATCCCTCCACTTT
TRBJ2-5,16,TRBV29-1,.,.,CSVGNPGRRDQETQYF,TGCAGCGTTGGGAATCCGGGACGGAGGGATCAAGAGACCCAGTACTTC
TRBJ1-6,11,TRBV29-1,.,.,CRPGENSPLHF,TGTCGCCCCGGGGAAAATTCACCCCTCCACTTT
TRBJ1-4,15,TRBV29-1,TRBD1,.,CSVEDYRGSNEKLFF,TGCAGCGTTGAAGATTACAGGGGTTCTAATGAAAAACTGTTTTTT
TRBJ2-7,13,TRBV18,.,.,CASSADPGAEQYF,TGTGCCAGCTCGGCGGACCCAGGGGCCGAGCAGTACTTC
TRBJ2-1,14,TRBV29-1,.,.,CSLLVRSSYNEQFF,TGCAGCCTACTTGTCCGGAGCTCCTACAATGAGCAGTTCTTC
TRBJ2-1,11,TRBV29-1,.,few,CSGNPGDEQFF,TGCAGCGGCAACCCAGGGGATGAGCAGTTCTTC
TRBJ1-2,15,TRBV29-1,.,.,CSVEEVPPRYYGYTF,TGCAGCGTTGAAGAAGTACCACCTCGGTACTATGGCTACACCTTC
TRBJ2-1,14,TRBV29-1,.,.,CSVEDPDNYNEQFF,TGCAGCGTTGAAGATCCGGACAACTACAATGAGCAGTTCTTC
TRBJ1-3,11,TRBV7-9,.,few,CASNGGNTIYF,TGTGCCAGCAACGGTGGAAACACCATATATTTT
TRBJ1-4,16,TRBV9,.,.,CASSVEAWVTGEKLFF,TGTGCCAGCAGCGTAGAGGCATGGGTCACAGGTGAAAAACTGTTTTTT
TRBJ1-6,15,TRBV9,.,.,CASSVRGSYNSPLHF,TGTGCCAGCAGCGTAAGGGGATCCTATAATTCACCCCTCCACTTT
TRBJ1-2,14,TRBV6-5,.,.,CASSYAGMDYGYTF,TGTGCCAGCAGTTACGCCGGGATGGACTATGGCTACACCTTC
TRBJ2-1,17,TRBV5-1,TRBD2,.,CASSDLRGGGSYNEQFF,TGCGCCAGCAGCGATCTCCGAGGCGGGGGCTCCTACAATGAGCAGTTCTTC